The rows below give T cell receptor beta chains drawn from one sample of a study of blood T cell repertoires in COVID-19. Assay: immunoSEQ multiplex PCR; the TCRdb copy retains only in-frame clones and omits some. The table shows 200,000 or so clones, with approximately 82% occurring only once. Source material: peripheral blood. These TCRs come from a human donor with acute or convalescent COVID-19. The donor label of this sample is uncertain. Each CDR3 is given with its conserved first and last residue. D genes are given only for firm matches. The size entry is marked missing in some rows and otherwise reads once, few, many or a size class.

j_call clone_size d_call v_call cdr3_aa cdr3_nt
TRBJ2-1 few TRBD2 TRBV4-1 CASSPYGERGNEQFF TGCGCCAGCAGCCCCTATGGAGAGCGGGGCAATGAGCAGTTCTTC
TRBJ2-5 . TRBD2 TRBV7-2 CASSLVISPGRVETQYF TGTGCCAGCAGCTTAGTGATTAGCCCGGGGAGGGTAGAGACCCAGTACTTC
TRBJ2-1 once TRBD2 TRBV28 CASSGSGRVSEQFF TGTGCCAGCAGTGGTAGCGGGAGGGTGAGTGAGCAGTTCTTC
TRBJ2-7 . . TRBV18 CASSNREMSYYEQYF TGTGCCAGCTCCAACAGGGAAATGTCTTACTACGAGCAGTACTTC
TRBJ2-2 . TRBD1 TRBV6-4 CASRQQGAAGELFF TGTGCCAGCAGACAACAGGGGGCGGCCGGGGAGCTGTTTTTT
TRBJ2-5 once TRBD1 TRBV4-2 CASSQGTGNRAQETQYF TGTGCCAGCAGCCAAGGGACAGGGAATCGGGCACAAGAGACCCAGTACTTC
TRBJ2-1 . TRBD1 TRBV19 CASSIGDRGLYNEQFF TGTGCCAGTAGTATAGGGGACAGGGGGCTCTACAATGAGCAGTTCTTC
TRBJ2-3 . TRBD2 TRBV6-2/TRBV6-3 CASSRGTSGPRPPTDTQYF TGTGCCAGCAGTCGCGGGACTAGCGGCCCCCGGCCCCCCACAGATACGCAGTATTTT
TRBJ1-2 . . TRBV28 CASSDTGFYGYTF TGTGCCAGCAGTGACACAGGGTTCTATGGCTACACCTTC
TRBJ1-5 once TRBD1 TRBV2 CASREDRIQPQHF TGTGCCAGCAGAGAGGACAGGATCCAGCCCCAGCATTTT
TRBJ1-5 . TRBD1 TRBV6-2/TRBV6-3 CASSFAGQINQPQHF TGTGCCAGCAGTTTCGCGGGACAGATAAATCAGCCCCAGCATTTT
TRBJ1-5 . TRBD1 TRBV30 CAWSKGAGQPQHF TGTGCCTGGAGTAAGGGGGCTGGCCAGCCCCAGCATTTT
TRBJ2-7 . . TRBV30 CAWSGGGSSYEQYF TGTGCCTGGAGTGGTGGCGGAAGCTCCTACGAGCAGTACTTC
TRBJ1-5 . . TRBV28 CASNIQGQPQHF TGTGCCAGCAATATCCAGGGTCAGCCCCAGCATTTT
TRBJ2-7 . TRBD1 TRBV5-1 CASSPGTAYEQYF TGCGCCAGCAGCCCTGGGACAGCCTACGAGCAGTACTTC
TRBJ2-5 . TRBD2 TRBV7-2 CASSKGLAGRETQYF TGTGCCAGCAGCAAGGGACTAGCGGGACGAGAGACCCAGTACTTC
TRBJ1-2 once . TRBV19 CASSIFQGSGYTF TGTGCCAGTAGTATATTTCAGGGAAGCGGCTACACCTTC
TRBJ2-7 . TRBD2 TRBV9 CASSVEWGRAAEQYF TGTGCCAGCAGCGTAGAGTGGGGGAGGGCCGCCGAGCAGTACTTC
TRBJ2-3 . TRBD2 TRBV28 CASSFAGLAALTDTQYF TGTGCCAGCAGTTTTGCTGGACTAGCGGCCCTCACAGATACGCAGTATTTT
TRBJ1-4 . TRBD1 TRBV5-1 CASSLGNRGATNEKLFF TGCGCCAGCAGCTTGGGGAACAGGGGCGCAACTAATGAAAAACTGTTTTTT